This passage covers 24 T cell receptor beta chains from one sample sequenced in a study of cytomegalovirus exposure and HLA in healthy donors. The PCR made use of 60 Vbeta and 13 Jbeta primers. Sequencing used immunoSEQ multiplex PCR; TCRdb keeps in-frame clones, though not all of them. This table holds about 160,000 clones, 82% found once. Source material: PBMCs. The receptors come from a girl aged 2-9 years in good health and CMV-seropositive.

V gene TRBV14 combines with J gene TRBJ2-6; 7 bases are shared with TRBD1. The J segment lost 0 bases and the V segment lost 1 base, leaving 9 bases of the junction unmatched. The CDR3 is 19 residues long. Per the germline V gene, CDR1 is SGHDN and CDR2 is FVKESK. The CDR3 spells CASSQGTGRLNSGANVLTF. CDR3 nucleotides: TGTGCCAGCAGCCAAGGGACAGGAAGGCTAAACTCTGGGGCCAACGTCCTGACTTTC.

This sequence joins TRBV28 and TRBJ2-3; D uncertain. The CDR3 length is 15 residues. Trimming removed 1 base from V and 0 bases from J, with 8 bases in between. Per the germline V gene, CDR1 is MDHEN and CDR2 is SYDVKM. CDR3 sequence reads: CASSLSYASTDTQYF. The CDR3 coding sequence is TGTGCCAGCAGTTTATCCTACGCAAGCACAGATACGCAGTATTTT.

The CDR3 nucleotides read TGCGCCAGCCGGGCAAGGGCAGGGATGAACACTGAAGCTTTCTTT. Translated, it gives CASRARAGMNTEAFF. The chain carries TRBV4-1 and TRBJ1-1; D is perhaps TRBD1 (5 bases). Germline V gene sequence: CDR1 MGHRA, CDR2 YSYEKL. The CDR3 contains 15 residues. The V gene lost 8 bases and the J gene lost 0 bases, with 16 bases spanning the gap.

The CDR3 coding sequence is TGTGCCAGCAGTGGGGGAGGGTCTGGGAGTCAGCCCCAGCATTTT. Its translation: CASSGGGSGSQPQHF. V usage is TRBV6-1 and J usage is TRBJ1-5, with D unresolved. The CDR3 has 15 residues. Trimming removed 4 bases from V and 6 bases from J, with 16 bases in between. CDR1 and CDR2 from the germline V gene are MNHNS and SASEGT.

V gene TRBV9 combines with J gene TRBJ2-1; 12 bases fit TRBD2. Per the germline V gene, CDR1 is SGDLS and CDR2 is YYNGEE. There are 16 residues in the CDR3. Trimming took 4 bases from V and 5 from J; bases not matched to a gene: 7. CDR3 amino acids: CASSLPGLAGHNEQFF. In DNA form, the CDR3 reads TGTGCCAGCAGCTTACCGGGACTAGCGGGCCACAATGAGCAGTTCTTC.

This rearrangement joins TRBV4-2 to TRBJ2-5; D remains ambiguous. CDR3 length: 15 residues. Germline V gene lookup returns CDR1 LGHNA and CDR2 YNFKEQ. The V end was cut by 4 bases, the J end by 5 bases, with 17 bases between. The CDR3 nucleotides are TGTGCCAGCAGCCTTCAGAGAGGATTCACGGAGACCCAGTACTTC. This sequence encodes CASSLQRGFTETQYF.

The CDR3 DNA sequence: TGCAGCGTTGAAGACGGACAGGGCTACTATGGCTACACCTTC. Protein product: CSVEDGQGYYGYTF. The chain carries TRBV29-1 and TRBJ1-2, with TRBD1 matching over 8 bases. Trimming at V came to 0 bases and at J to 3 bases, leaving 3 bases not matched to a gene. The CDR3 length is 14 residues. Germline V gene lookup returns CDR1 SQVTM and CDR2 ANQGSEA. Based on the CDR3 plus reference TRBV29-1 and TRBJ1-2, the full variable domain is SAVISQKPSRDICQRGTSLTIQCQVDSQVTMMFWYRQQPGQSLTLIATANQGSEATYESGFVIDKFPISRPNLTFSTLTVSNMSPEDSSIYLCSVEDGQGYYGYTFGSGTRLTVV.

This sequence joins TRBV2 and TRBJ2-5; no firm D call. Trimming removed 5 bases at V and 3 bases at J, with 4 bases between. The CDR3 is 11 amino acids. Per germline, CDR1 SNHLY and CDR2 FYNNEI. The CDR3 region is CASSSEETQYF. CDR3 sequence (DNA): TGTGCCAGCAGTTCTGAAGAGACCCAGTACTTC.

The sample holds one count of this clone. The chain combines TRBV5-1 with TRBJ2-2; D gene unclear. Germline CDR1 reads SGHRS; CDR2 reads YFSETQ. This CDR3 is built from 15 residues. Between the trimmed V and J ends, which lost 2 bases and 0 bases, there was a span of 8 bases. The CDR3 spells CASSLEFANTGELFF. For the CDR3, the DNA is TGCGCCAGCAGCTTAGAGTTCGCGAACACCGGGGAGCTGTTTTTT.

The chain has TRBV25-1 and TRBJ2-7, with D hard to call. The CDR3 is made up of 13 amino acids. Trimming pared 7 bases from V and 0 bases from J, leaving 10 bases between. Germline CDR1 MGHDK, CDR2 SYGVNS. CDR3 amino acids: CASNGRNSYEQYF. In DNA form, the CDR3 reads TGTGCCAGCAACGGCAGGAACTCCTACGAGCAGTACTTC.

This clone showed up just once. The chain links TRBV6-1 to TRBJ1-6; D uncertain. The V gene lost 6 bases and the J gene lost 7 bases, with 4 bases spanning the gap. Germline V gene sequence: CDR1 MNHNS, CDR2 SASEGT. This CDR3 is 11 amino acids long. The CDR3 sequence: CASSLNSPLHF. In nucleotides, the CDR3 is TGTGCCAGCAGCCTAAATTCACCCCTCCACTTT.

This clone appeared once. V is TRBV9 and J is TRBJ2-1; TRBD2 matches at 12 bases. V shed 4 bases and J 6 bases; nucleotides not matched to a gene: 5. The length of the CDR3 is 15 residues. Germline V gene data show CDR1 as SGDLS and CDR2 as YYNGEE. The CDR3 region is CASSPGTSGFNEQFF. The DNA of the CDR3 is TGTGCCAGCAGCCCCGGGACTAGCGGGTTCAATGAGCAGTTCTTC.

V usage is TRBV29-1 and J usage is TRBJ2-3, with 9 bases fitting TRBD2. The germline V gene has CDR1 SQVTM and CDR2 ANQGSEA. V gave up 8 bases and J gave up 2 bases; unmatched junction bases: 11. CDR3 size: 15 residues. The DNA of the CDR3 is TGCAGCCTGACCTTGGGCGGGAGGGCCACAGATACGCAGTATTTT. Translation gives CSLTLGGRATDTQYF.

The V gene is TRBV5-1, the J gene TRBJ2-3, with TRBD1 as a possible D gene (6 bases). V was shortened by 2 bases and J by 5 bases, with 15 bases between the two germline ends. This CDR3 comprises 15 residues. Germline values: CDR1 SGHRS, CDR2 YFSETQ. CDR3 protein: CASSFWYRAGDTQYF. In nucleotides, the CDR3 is TGCGCCAGCAGCTTCTGGTACAGGGCAGGAGATACGCAGTATTTT.

V gene TRBV5-1 combines with J gene TRBJ1-2, with TRBD1 matching over 11 bases. The CDR3 runs 16 residues. CDR1 SGHRS and CDR2 YFSETQ come from the germline V gene. Trimming removed 0 bases from V and 8 bases from J; junction bases left unmatched: 9. The CDR3 bases are TGCGCCAGCAGCTTGGGGACAGGGGGCCCCATGGGGGGCTACACCTTC. It encodes CASSLGTGGPMGGYTF.

This clone showed up just once. This sequence joins TRBV4-2 and TRBJ2-2; tentatively, D is TRBD2 (6 bases). Germline V gene data show CDR1 as LGHNA and CDR2 as YNFKEQ. Trimming removed 5 bases from V and 3 bases from J, with 13 bases in between. This CDR3 region has 15 residues. The CDR3 spells CASSAAGRDTGELFF. Here the CDR3 DNA reads TGTGCCAGCAGCGCCGCGGGGCGCGACACCGGGGAGCTGTTTTTT.

The CDR3, as DNA: TGTGCCAGCAGCCCCCGACTAGCGGTCGTCCACGAGCAGTACTTC. Translating gives CASSPRLAVVHEQYF. The chain has TRBV5-4 and TRBJ2-7, with 9 bases aligning to TRBD2. V dropped 4 bases and J dropped 5; count of bases not matched to a gene: 10. Germline assignment: CDR1 SGHNT and CDR2 YYREEE (reference sequence). The CDR3 is 15 amino acids.

This clone was seen only a few times. The chain employs TRBV7-2 and TRBJ2-7, with a weak D call TRBD2 (6 bases). V gave up 4 bases and J gave up 9 bases, with 19 bases separating them. This CDR3 has 14 amino acids. Germline V gene sequence: CDR1 SGHTA, CDR2 FQGNSA. Written as DNA, the CDR3 is TGTGCCAGCAGCTCGCACCGGGACTTCGTCAGGCAGTACTTC. Translated, it gives CASSSHRDFVRQYF.

A note on this clone: This specimen includes other DNA sequences encoding the same CDR3. The genes are TRBV30 and TRBJ1-5; weak D call: TRBD1 (6 bases). V lost 2 bases and J lost 7, with 6 bases in between. The CDR3 length is 11 residues. The germline V gene encodes CDR1 GTSNPN and CDR2 SVGIG (reference sequence). The CDR3 nucleotides are TGTGCCTGGAGTCAGGGGCAGCCCCAGCATTTT. Amino acid sequence: CAWSQGQPQHF.

The chain has TRBV7-9 and TRBJ2-5; D is possibly TRBD1 (6 bases). Trimming pared 6 bases from V and 1 base from J, leaving 15 bases between. Germline CDR1 and CDR2: SEHNR and FQNEAQ (reference sequence). The CDR3 contains 15 residues. This CDR3 reads CASSRTATFQETQYF. Here the CDR3 DNA reads TGTGCCAGCAGTCGGACAGCGACCTTCCAAGAGACCCAGTACTTC. Combining the CDR3 with reference TRBV7-9 and TRBJ2-5 gives the whole variable domain DTGVSQNPRHKITKRGQNVTFRCDPISEHNRLYWYRQTLGQGPEFLTYFQNEAQLEKSRLLSDRFSAERPKGSFSTLEIQRTEQGDSAMYLCASSRTATFQETQYFGPGTRLLVL.

The chain links TRBV10-3 to TRBJ2-7; a possible D gene is TRBD1 (5 bases). The CDR3 consists of 15 residues. The V end was cut by 4 bases, the J end by 5 bases, with 18 bases between. Germline CDR1 reads ENHRY; CDR2 reads SYGVKD. The CDR3 nucleotides are TGTGCCATCAGTGCGTTAAACAGGTTGTTGAACGAGCAGTACTTC. Its protein is CAISALNRLLNEQYF.

The chain recombines TRBV30 with TRBJ2-3, with 9 bases lining up with TRBD2. Germline V gene lookup returns CDR1 GTSNPN and CDR2 SVGIG (reference sequence). Trimming removed 3 bases from V and 11 bases from J; junction bases left unmatched: 9. CDR3 length equals 13 residues. The CDR3 loop reads CAWRVAGGSGQYF. The CDR3 coding sequence is TGTGCCTGGAGAGTGGCGGGAGGGTCGGGGCAGTATTTT.

The rearrangement links TRBV5-4 to TRBJ2-2, with 7 bases that match TRBD1. The junction had 8 bases not matched to a gene; V was cut back by 6 bases and J by 6 bases. Per germline, CDR1 SGHNT and CDR2 YYREEE (reference sequence). This CDR3 comprises 14 residues. In DNA form, the CDR3 reads TGTGCCAGCACCCCACAGGGGCGGGCCGGGGAGCTGTTTTTT. Translation: CASTPQGRAGELFF.

The rearrangement links TRBV28 to TRBJ2-5, with a weak D call TRBD1 (5 bases). Germline lookup yields CDR1 MDHEN and CDR2 SYDVKM. The CDR3 covers 13 residues. V lost 6 bases, J lost 4 bases, and 12 bases lay in between. In DNA, the CDR3 is TGTGCCAGCAGATCCAGGGTCGGAGAGACCCAGTACTTC. Its translation is CASRSRVGETQYF.